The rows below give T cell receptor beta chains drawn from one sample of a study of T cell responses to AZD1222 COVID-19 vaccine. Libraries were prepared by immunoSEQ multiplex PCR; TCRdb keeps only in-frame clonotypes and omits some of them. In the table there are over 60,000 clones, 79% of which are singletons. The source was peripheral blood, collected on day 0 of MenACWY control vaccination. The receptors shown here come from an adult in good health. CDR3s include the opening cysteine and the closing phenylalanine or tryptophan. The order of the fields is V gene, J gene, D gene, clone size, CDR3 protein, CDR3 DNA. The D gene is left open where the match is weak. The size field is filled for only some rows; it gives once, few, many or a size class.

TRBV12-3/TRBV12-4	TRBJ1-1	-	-	CASSWTRGTEAFF	TGTGCCAGCAGTTGGACCCGGGGAACTGAAGCTTTCTTT
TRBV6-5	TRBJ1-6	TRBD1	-	CASSVGGQGHSPLHF	TGTGCCAGCAGCGTTGGAGGACAGGGACATTCACCCCTCCACTTT
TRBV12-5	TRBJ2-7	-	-	CASPFEGSTYEQYF	TGTGCTAGCCCGTTCGAGGGAAGCACCTACGAGCAGTACTTC
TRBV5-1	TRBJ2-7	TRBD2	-	CASSRAGDIHEQYF	TGCGCCAGCAGTCGGGCGGGAGATATCCACGAGCAGTACTTC
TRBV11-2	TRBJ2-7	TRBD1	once	CASSFSGQGRDEQYF	TGTGCCAGCAGCTTCTCCGGACAGGGGCGCGACGAGCAGTACTTC
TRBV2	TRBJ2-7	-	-	CASKGVINEQYF	TGTGCCAGCAAAGGGGTAATCAACGAGCAGTACTTC
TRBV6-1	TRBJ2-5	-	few	CASSESRAQETQYF	TGTGCCAGCAGTGAAAGCAGGGCCCAAGAGACCCAGTACTTC
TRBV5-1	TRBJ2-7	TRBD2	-	CASSRTSGSYEQYF	TGCGCCAGCAGCAGGACTAGCGGGAGTTACGAGCAGTACTTC
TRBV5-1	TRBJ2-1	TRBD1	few	CASSLGAGGYNEQFF	TGCGCCAGCAGCTTGGGGGCAGGGGGCTACAATGAGCAGTTCTTC
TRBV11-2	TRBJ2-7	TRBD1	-	CASSLNRGSSYEQYF	TGTGCCAGCAGTTTAAACAGGGGGTCCTCCTACGAGCAGTACTTC
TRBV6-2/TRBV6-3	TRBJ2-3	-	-	CASSSPGTPAGDTQYF	TGTGCCAGCAGTTCCCCCGGGACCCCGGCGGGAGATACGCAGTATTTT
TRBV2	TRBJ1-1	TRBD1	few	CASNRGTGDTEAFF	TGTGCCAGCAATAGGGGGACAGGAGACACTGAAGCTTTCTTT
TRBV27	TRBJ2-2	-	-	CASSFGGATTGELFF	TGTGCCAGCAGTTTCGGCGGGGCCACCACCGGGGAGCTGTTTTTT
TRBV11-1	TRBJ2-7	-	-	CASSLADYEQYF	TGTGCCAGCAGCTTAGCGGACTACGAGCAGTACTTC
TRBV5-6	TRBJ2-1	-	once	CASSLYGPRGEQFF	TGTGCCAGCAGCTTGTATGGCCCCCGGGGTGAGCAGTTCTTC
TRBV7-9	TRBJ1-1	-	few	CASSRVNTEAFF	TGTGCCAGCAGCAGGGTCAACACTGAAGCTTTCTTT
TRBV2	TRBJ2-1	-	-	CASSSRGFGGNEQFF	TGTGCCAGCAGTAGCCGGGGGTTTGGGGGCAATGAGCAGTTCTTC
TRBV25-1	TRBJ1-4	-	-	CASSEGRRGANEKLFF	TGTGCCAGCAGTGAAGGGCGAAGGGGGGCTAATGAAAAACTGTTTTTT
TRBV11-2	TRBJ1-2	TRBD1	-	CASSPGTGVLGYTF	TGTGCCAGCAGCCCCGGGACAGGTGTTTTAGGCTACACCTTC
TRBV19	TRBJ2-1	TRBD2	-	CASSSGGYNEQFF	TGTGCCAGTAGTAGCGGGGGGTACAATGAGCAGTTCTTC
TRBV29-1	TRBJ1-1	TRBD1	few	CSAGQGNTEAFF	TGCAGCGCGGGACAGGGGAACACTGAAGCTTTCTTT
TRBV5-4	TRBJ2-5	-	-	CASSGPNHETQYF	TGTGCCAGCAGCGGGCCAAATCACGAGACCCAGTACTTC
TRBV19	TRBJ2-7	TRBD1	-	CASSSFKTGLHEQYF	TGTGCCAGTAGCAGCTTCAAGACAGGGCTCCACGAGCAGTACTTC
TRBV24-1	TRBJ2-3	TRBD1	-	CAVSQGAGTDTQYF	TGTGCCGTATCTCAGGGGGCTGGCACAGATACGCAGTATTTT
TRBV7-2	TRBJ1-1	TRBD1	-	CASSFDRGNTEAFF	TGTGCCAGCAGCTTCGACAGGGGGAACACTGAAGCTTTCTTT
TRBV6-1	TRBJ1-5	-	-	CASSEAVGTRHQPQHF	TGTGCCAGCAGTGAAGCAGTCGGGACACGGCATCAGCCCCAGCATTTT
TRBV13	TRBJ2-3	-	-	CASSLGTDTQYF	TGTGCCAGCAGCTTAGGAACAGATACGCAGTATTTT
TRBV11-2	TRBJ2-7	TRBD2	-	CASSLGTSVNF	TGTGCCAGCAGCTTAGGTACTAGCGTGAACTTC
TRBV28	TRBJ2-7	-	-	CASSSLGGTYEQYF	TGTGCCAGCAGTTCCTTGGGCGGAACCTACGAGCAGTACTTC
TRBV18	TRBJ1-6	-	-	CASSPPGSLGNSPLHF	TGTGCCAGCTCACCACCGGGGTCTCTTGGTAATTCACCCCTCCACTTT
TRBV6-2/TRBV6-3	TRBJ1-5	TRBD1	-	CASSPGTGLEQPQHF	TGTGCCAGCAGCCCCGGGACAGGGTTGGAACAGCCCCAGCATTTT
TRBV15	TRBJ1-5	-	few	CATSPERQSNQPQHF	TGTGCCACCAGCCCAGAGAGGCAGAGCAATCAGCCCCAGCATTTT
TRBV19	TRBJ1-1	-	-	CASSIRGGTSSHSEAFF	TGTGCCAGTAGTATCCGGGGGGGGACATCCTCCCACTCCGAAGCTTTCTTT
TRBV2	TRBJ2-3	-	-	CASSLRWRTDTQYF	TGTGCCAGCTCGTTGAGGTGGAGGACAGATACGCAGTATTTT
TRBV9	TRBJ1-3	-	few	CASSTGGGDGGSGNTIYF	TGTGCCAGCAGCACAGGAGGTGGGGACGGCGGCTCTGGAAACACCATATATTTT
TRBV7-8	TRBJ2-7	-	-	CASSHWGSEQYF	TGTGCCAGCAGCCATTGGGGGTCCGAGCAGTACTTC
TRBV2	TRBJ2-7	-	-	CASSFSYEQYF	TGTGCCAGCAGCTTCTCCTACGAGCAGTACTTC
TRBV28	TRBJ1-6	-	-	CASSLSATSPLHF	TGTGCCAGCAGTCTAAGTGCAACCTCACCCCTCCACTTT
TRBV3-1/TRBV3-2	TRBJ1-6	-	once	CASSRSAQSSPLHF	TGTGCCAGCAGCCGATCGGCACAGAGTTCACCCCTCCACTTT
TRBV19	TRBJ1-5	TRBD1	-	CASSAPGQGAGWPQHF	TGTGCCAGTAGTGCGCCGGGACAGGGGGCTGGATGGCCCCAGCATTTT
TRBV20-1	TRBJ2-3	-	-	CSAALGDTQYF	TGCAGTGCCGCCCTTGGAGATACGCAGTATTTT
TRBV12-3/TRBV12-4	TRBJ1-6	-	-	CASSFNRDSPLHF	TGTGCCAGCAGTTTTAACAGGGATTCACCCCTCCACTTT
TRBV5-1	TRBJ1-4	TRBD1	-	CASSNRGEKLFF	TGCGCCAGCAGCAACAGGGGTGAAAAACTGTTTTTT
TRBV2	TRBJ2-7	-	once	CATGRSYEQYF	TGTGCCACTGGACGGTCCTACGAGCAGTACTTC
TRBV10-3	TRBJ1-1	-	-	CAIRETATEAFF	TGTGCCATCAGAGAGACAGCCACTGAAGCTTTCTTT
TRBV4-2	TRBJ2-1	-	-	CASSQEEDPYNEQFF	TGTGCCAGCAGCCAAGAAGAAGACCCTTACAATGAGCAGTTCTTC
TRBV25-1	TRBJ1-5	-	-	CASSEFGNQPQHF	TGTGCCAGCAGTGAGTTTGGCAATCAGCCCCAGCATTTT
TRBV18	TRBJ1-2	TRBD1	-	CASSLGQGDYYGYTF	TGTGCCAGCTCACTGGGACAGGGGGACTACTATGGCTACACCTTC
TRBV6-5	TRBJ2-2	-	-	CASKKGGGNTGELFF	TGTGCCAGCAAAAAGGGAGGGGGTAACACCGGGGAGCTGTTTTTT
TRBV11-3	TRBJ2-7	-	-	CASSRSGSYEQYF	TGTGCCAGCAGCCGATCCGGCTCCTACGAGCAGTACTTC
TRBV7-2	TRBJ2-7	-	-	CASSPTSGEQYF	TGTGCCAGCAGCCCCACAAGCGGCGAGCAGTACTTC
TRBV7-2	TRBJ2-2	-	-	CASSPNRATGELFF	TGTGCCAGCAGCCCCAACAGGGCCACCGGGGAGCTGTTTTTT
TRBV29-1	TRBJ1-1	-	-	CSVVQPLNTEAFF	TGCAGCGTAGTACAGCCTCTGAACACTGAAGCTTTCTTT
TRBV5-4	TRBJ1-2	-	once	CASSLPGGPGYTF	TGTGCCAGCAGCTTACCTGGAGGGCCTGGCTACACCTTC
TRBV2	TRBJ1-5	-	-	CASTPGGVSQPQHF	TGTGCCAGCACCCCCGGGGGAGTAAGCCAGCCCCAGCATTTT